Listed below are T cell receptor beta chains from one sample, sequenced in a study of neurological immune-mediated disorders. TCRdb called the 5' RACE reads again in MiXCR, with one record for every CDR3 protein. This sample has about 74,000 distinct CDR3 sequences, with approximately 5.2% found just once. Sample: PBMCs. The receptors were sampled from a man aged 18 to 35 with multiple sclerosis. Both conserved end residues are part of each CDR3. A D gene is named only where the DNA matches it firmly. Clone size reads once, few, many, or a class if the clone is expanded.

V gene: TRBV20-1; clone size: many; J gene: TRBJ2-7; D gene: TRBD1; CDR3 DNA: TGCAGTGCTAGAGTCAGGGGGACGAACGAACGACGGCAGTACTTC; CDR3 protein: CSARVRGTNERRQYF
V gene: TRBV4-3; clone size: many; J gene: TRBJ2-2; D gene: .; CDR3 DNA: TGCGCCAGCAGCCCGACGGTCACCGGGGAGCTGTTTTTT; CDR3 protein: CASSPTVTGELFF
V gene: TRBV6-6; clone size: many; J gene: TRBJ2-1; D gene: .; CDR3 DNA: TGTGCCAGCAGGGGGCTTGGCAGGGGCGTACTAAATGAGCAGTTCTTC; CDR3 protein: CASRGLGRGVLNEQFF
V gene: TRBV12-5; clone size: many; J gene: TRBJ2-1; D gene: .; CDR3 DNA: TGTGCTAGTCTGGTGGGGGGATACAATGAGCAGTTCTTC; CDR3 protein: CASLVGGYNEQFF
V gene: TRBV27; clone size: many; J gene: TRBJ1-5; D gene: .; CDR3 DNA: TGTGCCAGCAGTTTATCAGGGCGGGGCAATCAGCCCCAGCATTTT; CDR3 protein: CASSLSGRGNQPQHF
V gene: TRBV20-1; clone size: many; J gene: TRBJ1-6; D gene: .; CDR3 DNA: TGCAGTGCTAGAGATAGGAAGGGCCTGGATAATTCACCCCTCAACTTT; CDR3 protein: CSARDRKGLDNSPLNF
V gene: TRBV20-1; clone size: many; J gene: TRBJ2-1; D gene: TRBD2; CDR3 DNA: TGCAGTGCTAGAGATTGGCTAGCGGGCTACAATGAGCAGTTCTTC; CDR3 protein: CSARDWLAGYNEQFF
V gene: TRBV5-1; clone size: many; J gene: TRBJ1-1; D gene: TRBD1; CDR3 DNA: TGCGCCAGCAGCTTACAGGGGGCCGGGAACACTGAAGCTTTCTTT; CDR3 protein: CASSLQGAGNTEAFF
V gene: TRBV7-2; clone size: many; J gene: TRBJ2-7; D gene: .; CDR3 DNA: TGTGCCAGCAGCTTAGACCAGGGTTTCCGGCAGTACTTC; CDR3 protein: CASSLDQGFRQYF
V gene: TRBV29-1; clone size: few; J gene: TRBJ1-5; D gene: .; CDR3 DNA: TGCAGCGTCACGACAGGCGGACAGCCCCAGAATTTT; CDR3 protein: CSVTTGGQPQNF
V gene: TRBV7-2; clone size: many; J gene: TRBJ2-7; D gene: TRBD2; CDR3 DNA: TGTGCCAGCAGCCCCGGACTAGCGGCAACCTACGAGCAGTACTTC; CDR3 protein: CASSPGLAATYEQYF
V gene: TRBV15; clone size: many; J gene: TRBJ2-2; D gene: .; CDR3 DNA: TGTGCCACCAGCAGGGAGGGGGCCGGAGACACCGGGGAGCTGTTTTTT; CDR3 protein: CATSREGAGDTGELFF
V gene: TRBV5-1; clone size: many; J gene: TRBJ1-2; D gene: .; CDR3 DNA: TGCGCCAGCAGCTTGGCCCCAGACACCATGGGGTATGGCTACACCTTC; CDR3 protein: CASSLAPDTMGYGYTF
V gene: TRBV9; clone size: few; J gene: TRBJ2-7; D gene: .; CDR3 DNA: TGTGCCAGCAGCCCAGGGGACAACTACGAGCAGTACTTC; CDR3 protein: CASSPGDNYEQYF
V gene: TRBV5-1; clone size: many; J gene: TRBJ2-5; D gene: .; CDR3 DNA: TGCGCCAGCAGCTTGGCCGGCGGGGCCCACGAGACCCAGTACTTC; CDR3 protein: CASSLAGGAHETQYF
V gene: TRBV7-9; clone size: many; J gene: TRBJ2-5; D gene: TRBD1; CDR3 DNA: TGTGCCAGCAGTCCTATGACAGGGCAAGAGACCCAGTACTTC; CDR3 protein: CASSPMTGQETQYF
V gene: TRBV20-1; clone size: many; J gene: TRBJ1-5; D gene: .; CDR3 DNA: TGCAGTGCTAGTGATACGCAGCTTAATCAGCCCCAGCATTTT; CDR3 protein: CSASDTQLNQPQHF
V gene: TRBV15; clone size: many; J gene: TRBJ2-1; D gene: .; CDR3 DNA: TGTGCCACCAGCAGAGGGGGGGGGCTTGGCGGGAGCTCCTACAATGAGCAGTTCTTC; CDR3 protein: CATSRGGGLGGSSYNEQFF
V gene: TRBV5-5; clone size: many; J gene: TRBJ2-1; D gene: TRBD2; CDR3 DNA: TGTGCCAGCAGCGCCACTAGCGGGAACAATGAGCAGTTCTTC; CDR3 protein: CASSATSGNNEQFF
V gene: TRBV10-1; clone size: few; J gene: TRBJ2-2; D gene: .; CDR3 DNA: TGCGCCAGCAGTGAGTCAGACAGAAACGCCGGGGAGCTGTTTTTT; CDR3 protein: CASSESDRNAGELFF
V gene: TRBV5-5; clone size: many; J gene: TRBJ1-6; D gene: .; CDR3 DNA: TGTGCCAGCAGCTTCCCCCCCGGGGGTTATAATTCACCCCTCAACTTT; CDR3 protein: CASSFPPGGYNSPLNF
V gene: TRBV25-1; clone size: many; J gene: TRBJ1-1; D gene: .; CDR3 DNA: TGTGCCAGCAGGCAAACTAACAGGGTTCCCCCTGAAGCTTTCTTT; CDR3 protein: CASRQTNRVPPEAFF
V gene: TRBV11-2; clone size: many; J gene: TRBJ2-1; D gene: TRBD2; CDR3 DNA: TGTGCCAGCAGCTTAGGCGGGAGGTGGAATGAGCAGTTCTTC; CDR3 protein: CASSLGGRWNEQFF
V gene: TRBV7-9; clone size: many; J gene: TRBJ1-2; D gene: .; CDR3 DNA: TGTGCCAGCAGCTTAGGGGGTGGCAGGGAACCCTATGGCTACACCTTC; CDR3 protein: CASSLGGGREPYGYTF
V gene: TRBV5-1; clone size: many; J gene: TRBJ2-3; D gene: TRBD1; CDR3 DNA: TGCGCCAGCAGCTTGGAGGCCAGGGGGCCCCGTGGAGATACGCAGTATTTT; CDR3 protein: CASSLEARGPRGDTQYF
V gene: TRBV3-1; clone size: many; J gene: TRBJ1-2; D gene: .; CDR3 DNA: TGTGCCAGCAGCCAAGATCGCGACGTTTATGGCTACACCTTC; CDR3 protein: CASSQDRDVYGYTF
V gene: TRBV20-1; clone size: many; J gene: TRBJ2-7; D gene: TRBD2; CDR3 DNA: TGCAGTGCTAGTTCAGGGCGGGAGCTAGACGAGCAGTACTTC; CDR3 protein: CSASSGRELDEQYF
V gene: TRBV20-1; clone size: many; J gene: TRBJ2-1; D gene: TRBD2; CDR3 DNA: TGCAGTGCCATGGGAGCGGGGGCCAGTAATGAGCAGTTCTTC; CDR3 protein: CSAMGAGASNEQFF
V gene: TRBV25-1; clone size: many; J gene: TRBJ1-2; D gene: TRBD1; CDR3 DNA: TGTGCCAGCAGAGCCGGGACAGGGGACTATGGCTACACCTTC; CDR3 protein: CASRAGTGDYGYTF
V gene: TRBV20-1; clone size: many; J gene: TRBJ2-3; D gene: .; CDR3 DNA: TGCAGTGCCCGCCGATTAGATACGCAGTATTTT; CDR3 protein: CSARRLDTQYF
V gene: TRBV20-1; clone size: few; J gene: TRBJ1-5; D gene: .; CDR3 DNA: TGCAGTGCTAGGGGCCTTGGTCGGTCCCAGAATTTT; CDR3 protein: CSARGLGRSQNF
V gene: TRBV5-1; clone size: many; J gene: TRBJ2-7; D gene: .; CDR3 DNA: TGCGCCAGCAGCTTGGGACTAGGACAGTACGAGCAGTACTTC; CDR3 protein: CASSLGLGQYEQYF
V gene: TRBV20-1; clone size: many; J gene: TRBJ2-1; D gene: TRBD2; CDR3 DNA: TGCAGTGCTAGGGCTAGCGGGGGGGCCGGTGAGCAGTTCTTC; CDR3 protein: CSARASGGAGEQFF